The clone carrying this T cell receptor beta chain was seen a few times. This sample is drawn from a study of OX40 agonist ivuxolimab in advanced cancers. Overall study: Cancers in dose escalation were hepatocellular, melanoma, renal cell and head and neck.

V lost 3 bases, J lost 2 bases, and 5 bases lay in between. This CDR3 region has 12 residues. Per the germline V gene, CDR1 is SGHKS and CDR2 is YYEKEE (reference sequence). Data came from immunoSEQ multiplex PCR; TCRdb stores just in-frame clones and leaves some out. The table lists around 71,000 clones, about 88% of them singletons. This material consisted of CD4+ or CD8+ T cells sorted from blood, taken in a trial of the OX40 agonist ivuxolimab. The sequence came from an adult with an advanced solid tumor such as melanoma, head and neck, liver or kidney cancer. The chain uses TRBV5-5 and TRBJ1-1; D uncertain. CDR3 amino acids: CASSSINTEAFF. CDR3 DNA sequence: TGTGCCAGCAGCTCCATTAACACTGAAGCTTTCTTT.